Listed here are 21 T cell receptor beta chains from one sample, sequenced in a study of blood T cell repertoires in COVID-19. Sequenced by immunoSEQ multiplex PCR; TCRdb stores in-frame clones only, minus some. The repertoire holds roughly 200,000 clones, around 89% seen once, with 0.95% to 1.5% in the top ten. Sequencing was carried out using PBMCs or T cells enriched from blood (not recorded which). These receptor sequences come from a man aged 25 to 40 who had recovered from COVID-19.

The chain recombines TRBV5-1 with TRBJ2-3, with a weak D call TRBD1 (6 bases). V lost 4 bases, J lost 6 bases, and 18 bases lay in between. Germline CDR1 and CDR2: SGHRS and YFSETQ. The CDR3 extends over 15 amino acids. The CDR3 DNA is TGCGCCAGCAGCGGACAAACAGGGCCGGTGGATACGCAGTATTTT. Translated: CASSGQTGPVDTQYF. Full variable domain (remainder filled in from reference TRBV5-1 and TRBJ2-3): KAGVTQTPRYLIKTRGQQVTLSCSPISGHRSVSWYQQTPGQGLQFLFEYFSETQRNKGNFPGRFSGRQFSNSRSEMNVSTLELGDSALYLCASSGQTGPVDTQYFGPGTRLTVL.

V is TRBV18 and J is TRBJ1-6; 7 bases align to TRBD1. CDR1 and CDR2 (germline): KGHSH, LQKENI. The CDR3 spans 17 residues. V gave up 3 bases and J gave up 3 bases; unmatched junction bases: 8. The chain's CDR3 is CASSPTPGQYYNSPLHF. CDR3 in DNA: TGTGCCAGCTCACCTACTCCGGGACAGTACTATAATTCACCCCTCCACTTT.

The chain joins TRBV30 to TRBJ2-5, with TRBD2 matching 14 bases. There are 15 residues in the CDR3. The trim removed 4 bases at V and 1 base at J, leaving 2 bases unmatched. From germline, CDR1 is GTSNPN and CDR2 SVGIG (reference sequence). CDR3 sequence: CAWTGTSGGQETQYF. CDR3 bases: TGTGCCTGGACTGGGACTAGCGGGGGCCAAGAGACCCAGTACTTC.

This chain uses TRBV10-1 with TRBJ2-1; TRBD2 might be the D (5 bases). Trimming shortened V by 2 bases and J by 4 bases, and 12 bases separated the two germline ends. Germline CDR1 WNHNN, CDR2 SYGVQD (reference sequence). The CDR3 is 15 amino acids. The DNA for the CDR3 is TGCGCCAGCAGTGAGACCAGCGGAACTTACAATGAGCAGTTCTTC. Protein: CASSETSGTYNEQFF.

DNA of the CDR3: TGTGCCAGCAGCTTGTATTTGAGGGTGGAGGGAGAGACCCAGTACTTC. This translates into CASSLYLRVEGETQYF. The chain employs TRBV5-5 and TRBJ2-5; possibly TRBD2 for D (6 bases). Germline V gene data show CDR1 as SGHKS and CDR2 as YYEKEE (reference sequence). The CDR3 runs 16 residues. With 1 base removed from V and 4 bases from J, the gap between germline ends came to 17 bases.

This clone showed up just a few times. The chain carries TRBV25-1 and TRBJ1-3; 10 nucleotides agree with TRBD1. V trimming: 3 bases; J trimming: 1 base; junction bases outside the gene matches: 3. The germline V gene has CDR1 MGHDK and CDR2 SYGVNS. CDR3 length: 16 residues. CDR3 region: CASSETGGASGNTIYF. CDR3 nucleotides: TGTGCCAGCAGTGAGACAGGGGGCGCTTCTGGAAACACCATATATTTT. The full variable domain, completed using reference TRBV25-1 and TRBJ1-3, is EADIYQTPRYLVIGTGKKITLECSQTMGHDKMYWYQQDPGMELHLIHYSYGVNSTEKGDLSSESTVSRIRTEHFPLTLESARPSHTSQYLCASSETGGASGNTIYFGEGSWLTVV.

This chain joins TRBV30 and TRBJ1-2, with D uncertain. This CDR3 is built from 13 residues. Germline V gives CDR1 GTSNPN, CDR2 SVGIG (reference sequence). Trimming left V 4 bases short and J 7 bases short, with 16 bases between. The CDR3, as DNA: TGTGCCTGGATTGACCGGGGTGGGATTGGCTACACCTTC. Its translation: CAWIDRGGIGYTF.

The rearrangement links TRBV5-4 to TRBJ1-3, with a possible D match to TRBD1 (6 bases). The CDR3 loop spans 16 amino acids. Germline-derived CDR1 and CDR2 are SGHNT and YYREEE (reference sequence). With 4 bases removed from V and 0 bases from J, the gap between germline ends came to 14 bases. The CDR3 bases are TGTGCCAGCAGCAGGGACACCGCTAACTCTGGAAACACCATATATTTT. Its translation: CASSRDTANSGNTIYF. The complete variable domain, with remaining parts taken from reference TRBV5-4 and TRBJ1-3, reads ETGVTQSPTHLIKTRGQQVTLRCSSQSGHNTVSWYQQALGQGPQFIFQYYREEENGRGNFPPRFSGLQFPNYSSELNVNALELDDSALYLCASSRDTANSGNTIYFGEGSWLTVV.

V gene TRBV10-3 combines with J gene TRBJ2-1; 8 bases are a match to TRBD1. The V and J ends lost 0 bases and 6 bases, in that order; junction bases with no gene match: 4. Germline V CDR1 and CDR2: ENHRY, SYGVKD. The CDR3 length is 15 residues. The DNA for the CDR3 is TGTGCCATCAGTGAGTCCCTAACAGGGGGCAATGAGCAGTTCTTC. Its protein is CAISESLTGGNEQFF.

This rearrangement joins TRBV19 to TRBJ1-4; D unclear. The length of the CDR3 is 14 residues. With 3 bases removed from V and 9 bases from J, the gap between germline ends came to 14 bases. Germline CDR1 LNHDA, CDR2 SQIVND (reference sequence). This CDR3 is CASSIRQDMKKLFF. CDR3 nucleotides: TGTGCCAGTAGTATTCGTCAGGATATGAAAAAACTGTTTTTT.

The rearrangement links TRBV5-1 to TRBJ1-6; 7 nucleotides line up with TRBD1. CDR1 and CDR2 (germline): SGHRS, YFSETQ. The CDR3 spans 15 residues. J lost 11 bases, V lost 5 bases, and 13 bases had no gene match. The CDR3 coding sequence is TGCGCCAGCAGGATAGGGACAGCCGGTAACCCACCCCTCCACTTT. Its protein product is CASRIGTAGNPPLHF.

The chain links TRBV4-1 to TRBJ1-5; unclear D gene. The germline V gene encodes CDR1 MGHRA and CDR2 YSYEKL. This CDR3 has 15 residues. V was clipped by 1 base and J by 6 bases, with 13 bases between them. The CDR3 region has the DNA TGCGCCAGCAGCCAAGCCGTTGTGGTGGCTCAGCCCCAGCATTTT. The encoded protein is CASSQAVVVAQPQHF.

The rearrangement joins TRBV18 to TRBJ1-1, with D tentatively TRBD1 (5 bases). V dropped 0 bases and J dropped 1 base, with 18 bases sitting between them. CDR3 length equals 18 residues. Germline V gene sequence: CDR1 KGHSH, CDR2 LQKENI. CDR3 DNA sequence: TGTGCCAGCTCACCACCGGGGACTGCCCGCCTGGGGAACACTGAAGCTTTCTTT. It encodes CASSPPGTARLGNTEAFF.

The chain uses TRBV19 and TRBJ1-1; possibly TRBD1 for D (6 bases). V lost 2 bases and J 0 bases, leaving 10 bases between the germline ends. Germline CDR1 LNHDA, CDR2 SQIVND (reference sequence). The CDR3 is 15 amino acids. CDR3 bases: TGTGCCAGTAGTATACAGGGGATCATGAACACTGAAGCTTTCTTT. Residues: CASSIQGIMNTEAFF.

The DNA for the CDR3 is TGTGCCAGCAGTTACTCGGCCCCCGATGAAAAACTGTTTTTT. This encodes CASSYSAPDEKLFF. This chain connects TRBV6-5 to TRBJ1-4; D remains ambiguous. Germline assignment: CDR1 MNHEY and CDR2 SVGAGI. This CDR3 is built from 14 residues. V was pared by 0 bases and J by 6 bases, with 8 bases between.

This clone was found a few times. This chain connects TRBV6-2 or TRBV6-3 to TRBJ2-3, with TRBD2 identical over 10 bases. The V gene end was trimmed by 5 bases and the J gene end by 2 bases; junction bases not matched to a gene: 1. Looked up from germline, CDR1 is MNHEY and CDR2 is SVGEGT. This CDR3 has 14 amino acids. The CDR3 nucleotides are TGTGCCAGCAGTAGCGGGGGGGCCACAGATACGCAGTATTTT. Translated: CASSSGGATDTQYF.

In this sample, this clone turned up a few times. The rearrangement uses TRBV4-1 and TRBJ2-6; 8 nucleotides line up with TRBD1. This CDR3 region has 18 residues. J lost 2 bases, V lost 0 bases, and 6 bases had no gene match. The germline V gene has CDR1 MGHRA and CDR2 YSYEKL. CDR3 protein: CASSQDRQGATGANVLTF. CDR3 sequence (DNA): TGCGCCAGCAGCCAAGACAGGCAGGGGGCAACTGGGGCCAACGTCCTGACTTTC.

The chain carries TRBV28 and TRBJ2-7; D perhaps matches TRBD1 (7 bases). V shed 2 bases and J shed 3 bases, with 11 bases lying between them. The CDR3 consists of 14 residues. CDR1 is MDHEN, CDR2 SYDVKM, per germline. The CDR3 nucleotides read TGTGCCAGCAGTTTAGGAGGGGGCGGCTACGAGCAGTACTTC. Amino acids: CASSLGGGGYEQYF.

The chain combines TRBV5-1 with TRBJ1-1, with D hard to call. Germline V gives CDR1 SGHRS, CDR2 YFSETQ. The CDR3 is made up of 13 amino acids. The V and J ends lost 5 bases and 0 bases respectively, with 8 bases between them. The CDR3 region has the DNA TGCGCCAGCAGTAGGGAGCTGAACACTGAAGCTTTCTTT. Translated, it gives CASSRELNTEAFF.

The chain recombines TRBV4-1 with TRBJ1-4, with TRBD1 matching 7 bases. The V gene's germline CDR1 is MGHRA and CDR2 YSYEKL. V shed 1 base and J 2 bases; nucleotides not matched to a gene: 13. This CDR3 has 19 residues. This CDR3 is CASSQAATGLTVTNEKLFF. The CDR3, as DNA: TGCGCCAGCAGCCAAGCGGCGACAGGGTTGACCGTGACTAATGAAAAACTGTTTTTT.

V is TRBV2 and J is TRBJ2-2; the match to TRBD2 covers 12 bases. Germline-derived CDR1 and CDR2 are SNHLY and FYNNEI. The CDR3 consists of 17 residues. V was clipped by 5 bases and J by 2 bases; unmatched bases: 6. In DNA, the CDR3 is TGTGCCAGCAGTATTCTAGCGGGGGGGCCTAACACCGGGGAGCTGTTTTTT. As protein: CASSILAGGPNTGELFF.